These T cell receptor beta chains were read from a single sample in a study of Ad26.COV2.S vaccination and SARS-CoV-2 variants. TCRdb's table, derived via immunoSEQ multiplex PCR, lists solely in-frame clones and lacks some. The sample has some 320,000 clones, around 83% seen once. The starting material was peripheral blood, obtained in a trial of Ad26.COV2.S vaccine versus placebo. The receptors were gathered from a person between 18 and 59 years old who received the Ad26.COV2.S COVID-19 vaccine or a placebo. Each CDR3 is given with its conserved first and last residue. D genes are given only for firm matches. Size values are once, few and many counts, or a class for expanded clones, and some rows have none.

clone size,V gene,J gene,D gene,CDR3 DNA,CDR3 protein
-,TRBV3-1/TRBV3-2,TRBJ2-5,TRBD2,TGTGCCAGCAGCCAAGCTAGCGGGGGGAGAGAGACCCAGTACTTC,CASSQASGGRETQYF
-,TRBV19,TRBJ1-2,-,TGTGGAAGATCTAACTATGGCTACACCTTC,CGRSNYGYTF
-,TRBV5-4,TRBJ1-2,TRBD1,TGTGCCAGCAGCTCCATAGGGACAGGAAATCTCTATGGCTACACCTTC,CASSSIGTGNLYGYTF
-,TRBV7-8,TRBJ1-2,-,TGTGCCAGCAGCTTAGAAAATCCGGGATTCTATGGCTACACCTTC,CASSLENPGFYGYTF
-,TRBV2,TRBJ1-2,TRBD1,TGTGCCAGCAGAATCCAGGGGGAGGGCTATGGCTACACCTTC,CASRIQGEGYGYTF
once,TRBV6-5,TRBJ2-3,TRBD2,TGTGCCAGCAGTTACGCGGGGGGGCCCACAGATACGCAGTATTTT,CASSYAGGPTDTQYF
-,TRBV21-1,TRBJ2-2,-,TGTGCCAGCAGCAAAGTAGGACAGGACTTAAACACCGGGGAGCTGTTTTTT,CASSKVGQDLNTGELFF
-,TRBV12-5,TRBJ1-3,-,TGTGCTAGTGGCCCGCCGAACCCTTGGGGAAACACCATATATTTT,CASGPPNPWGNTIYF
-,TRBV18,TRBJ1-3,-,TGTGCCAGCTCACCAAATGGCCTAGTAAGCTCTGGAAACACCATATATTTT,CASSPNGLVSSGNTIYF
-,TRBV5-6,TRBJ1-5,-,TGTGCCAGCAGCTTGTGGGGGGAGGGCGGCAATCAGCCCCAGCATTTT,CASSLWGEGGNQPQHF
-,TRBV27,TRBJ2-7,-,TGTGCCAGCAGTTTATCAGCCCGCTACGAGCAGTACTTC,CASSLSARYEQYF
-,TRBV4-1,TRBJ1-2,-,TGCGCCAGCAGCCAGGCCCAAGGGAGTTATGGCTACACCTTC,CASSQAQGSYGYTF
-,TRBV6-4,TRBJ1-1,TRBD1,TGTGCCAGCAGTCCGTTTCCCGGGACAGGATTTTCTGAAGCTTTCTTT,CASSPFPGTGFSEAFF
-,TRBV11-2,TRBJ2-1,TRBD2,TGTGCCAGCAGGCTAGCGGGGGGGCGGGAAGAGCAGTTCTTC,CASRLAGGREEQFF
-,TRBV12-3/TRBV12-4,TRBJ1-2,-,TGTGCCAGCAGTGCCCAGGGTTGGGGCTACACCTTC,CASSAQGWGYTF
-,TRBV4-1,TRBJ2-5,TRBD2,TGCGCCAGCAGCGTCCGACTAGCGGGGGTAGAGACCCAGTACTTC,CASSVRLAGVETQYF
-,TRBV5-1,TRBJ2-1,-,TGCGCCAGCAGCCTCAGGGTCCCAACCTACAATGAGCAGTTCTTC,CASSLRVPTYNEQFF
-,TRBV7-8,TRBJ1-5,-,TGTGCCAGCAGCTTAGTAGATAATAGCAATCAGCCCCAGCATTTT,CASSLVDNSNQPQHF
few,TRBV11-2,TRBJ1-6,-,TGTGCCAGCAGCTTAGTGAATAATTCACCCCTCCACTTT,CASSLVNNSPLHF
-,TRBV9,TRBJ2-3,-,TGTGCCAGCAGCGTAGTTTCGGTCACAGATACGCAGTATTTT,CASSVVSVTDTQYF
-,TRBV2,TRBJ1-2,-,TGTGCCAGCACAGCGCTGAGAGGGGCGAAAAGTGGCTACACCTTC,CASTALRGAKSGYTF
-,TRBV19,TRBJ2-1,-,TGTGCCAGTAGAGACCCAGGGGCGACCTACAATGAGCAGTTCTTC,CASRDPGATYNEQFF
-,TRBV5-1,TRBJ2-7,TRBD1,TGCGCCAGCAGTTCTGGACAGGGGTCCTACGAGCAGTACTTC,CASSSGQGSYEQYF
-,TRBV6-5,TRBJ1-2,-,TGTGCCAGCAGCTCCAGAGGGAGGTTTCGTGGCTACACCTTC,CASSSRGRFRGYTF
-,TRBV5-1,TRBJ1-4,-,TGCGCCAGCAGCTTGGGACCGGGGAATGAAAAACTGTTTTTT,CASSLGPGNEKLFF
-,TRBV30,TRBJ1-1,-,TGTGCCTGGAGTCAAAGAATGAACACTGAAGCTTTCTTT,CAWSQRMNTEAFF
-,TRBV25-1,TRBJ1-3,-,TGTGCCAGCACGGCAGCCTCCTCTGGAAACACCATATATTTT,CASTAASSGNTIYF
-,TRBV7-2,TRBJ2-5,TRBD2,TGTGCCAGCAGCACCAGCCCTGGACTAGCGGGGGGTGGTGAGACCCAGTACTTC,CASSTSPGLAGGGETQYF
once,TRBV14,TRBJ2-2,-,TGTGCCAGCAGCCACCTACATCGAGAGGTCCAGACCCTCATAAACACCGGGGAGCTGTTTTTT,CASSHLHREVQTLINTGELFF
once,TRBV3-1/TRBV3-2,TRBJ1-4,-,TGTGCCAGCAGCCAAAAGGCCACCTCGGCACTGTTTTTT,CASSQKATSALFF
-,TRBV10-3,TRBJ2-2,-,TGTGCCATCAGTGAAAGGCAGCCGAACACCGGGGAGCTGTTTTTT,CAISERQPNTGELFF
-,TRBV6-5,TRBJ2-2,TRBD1,TGTGCCAGCACCCGGACAGGGGTTTTGAGGGAGCTGTTTTTT,CASTRTGVLRELFF
-,TRBV15,TRBJ2-5,TRBD2,TGTGCCACCAGCAGACCTACTAGCGGGGGAGTCCAAGAGACCCAGTACTTC,CATSRPTSGGVQETQYF
many,TRBV6-2/TRBV6-3,TRBJ2-5,-,TGTGCCAGCAGCTCCGGGGGGCCTGTCAGTGAGACCCAGTACTTC,CASSSGGPVSETQYF
-,TRBV4-2,TRBJ2-7,-,TGTGCCAGCAGCCAAGATATCTTGGAGCCCGAGCAGTACTTC,CASSQDILEPEQYF
-,TRBV6-1,TRBJ2-5,-,TGTGCCAGCAGTGAAACCTATGTCCCAGAGACCCAGTACTTC,CASSETYVPETQYF
-,TRBV30,TRBJ2-7,TRBD1,TGTGCCTGGAGTGCCCCCGGGACAGGGCCCGGAGGGTCCTACGAGCAGTACTTC,CAWSAPGTGPGGSYEQYF
-,TRBV10-2,TRBJ2-3,-,TGCGCCAGCACGAAAGGTGACCTTAGCACAGATACGCAGTATTTT,CASTKGDLSTDTQYF
-,TRBV30,TRBJ1-2,TRBD1,TGTGCCTGGAGTGTACAGGGGGCTCAGGGCTACACCTTC,CAWSVQGAQGYTF
-,TRBV5-6,TRBJ2-6,-,TGTGCCAGCAGCTTGGTATCGAGCTCTGGGGCCAACGTCCTGACTTTC,CASSLVSSSGANVLTF
-,TRBV12-2,TRBJ2-6,-,TGTGCAAGTCGCTTAGCGTCCGGGGCAGCCTCTGGGGCCAACGTCCTGACTTTC,CASRLASGAASGANVLTF
-,TRBV5-4,TRBJ1-2,TRBD1,TGTGCCAGCAGCCGTAGTCGTGGACAGGGGAAGTTTGGCTACACCTTC,CASSRSRGQGKFGYTF
-,TRBV2,TRBJ1-1,-,TGTGCCAGCAGTGTAGACAGTGAAGCTTTCTTT,CASSVDSEAFF
few,TRBV10-3,TRBJ2-5,-,TGTGCCATCAGTAACCCCTCCCACCATAGCGGAAACCAAGAGACCCAGTACTTC,CAISNPSHHSGNQETQYF
-,TRBV6-5,TRBJ2-3,TRBD1,TGTGCCAGCACCCGGACAGGGTTAATCACAGATACGCAGTATTTT,CASTRTGLITDTQYF
-,TRBV3-1/TRBV3-2,TRBJ1-6,-,TGTGCCAGCAGCCAAGATCGGGGAAATAATTCACCCCTCCACTTT,CASSQDRGNNSPLHF
once,TRBV5-1,TRBJ2-1,-,TGCGCCAGCAGCTTGGCTGATCCCCACTACAATGAGCAGTTCTTC,CASSLADPHYNEQFF
-,TRBV9,TRBJ1-5,-,TGTGCCAGCAGCTTTCAGGGCTTAGAGCCCCAGCATTTT,CASSFQGLEPQHF
-,TRBV9,TRBJ2-3,TRBD2,TGTGCCAGCAGCGGCGGGGGGGCGGGCACAGATACGCAGTATTTT,CASSGGGAGTDTQYF
-,TRBV18,TRBJ1-5,TRBD1,TGTGCCAGCTCACCATCCCGGGACAGGGGACAGCCCCAGCATTTT,CASSPSRDRGQPQHF
-,TRBV6-5,TRBJ2-5,TRBD1,TGTGCCAGCAGTTACACCCACAGGGGGTACCAAGAGACCCAGTACTTC,CASSYTHRGYQETQYF
-,TRBV4-1,TRBJ1-3,-,TGCGCCAGCAGCCAAGAAGGTGGGATGAGGGGAAACACCATATATTTT,CASSQEGGMRGNTIYF
-,TRBV11-1,TRBJ2-1,TRBD2,TGTGCCAGCAGCTTAAAGCGGGACCGAAACTACAATGAGCAGTTCTTC,CASSLKRDRNYNEQFF
-,TRBV9,TRBJ2-3,TRBD2,TGTGCCAGCAGCGGACGAGACGGACTAGCGGTTTCTAGCACAGATACGCAGTATTTT,CASSGRDGLAVSSTDTQYF
-,TRBV4-1,TRBJ1-2,-,TGCGCCAGCAGCCCCGGGTCCAGGGCCTATAACTATGGCTACACCTTC,CASSPGSRAYNYGYTF
-,TRBV13,TRBJ1-1,-,TGTGCCAGCAGCTTAGCTTCTCTAATTATGGGGAACACTGAAGCTTTCTTT,CASSLASLIMGNTEAFF
-,TRBV6-6,TRBJ1-3,-,TGTGCCAGCAGTTACTCGGGGGGGGCCTCTGGAAACACCATATATTTT,CASSYSGGASGNTIYF
-,TRBV19,TRBJ2-5,TRBD2,TGTGCCAGTAGCCGAGCGGGGGGGCCAGAGACCCAGTACTTC,CASSRAGGPETQYF
-,TRBV6-2/TRBV6-3,TRBJ1-2,-,TGTGCCAGCAGTGGGGGGTATAACTATGGCTACACCTTC,CASSGGYNYGYTF
-,TRBV7-9,TRBJ1-1,-,TGTGCCAGCAGCCAGGAGGAAACTGAAGCTTTCTTT,CASSQEETEAFF